This record looks at one T cell receptor (beta chain) sequence and its context. What it recognizes is unknown. V was clipped by 4 bases and J by 5 bases, with 18 bases between them. CDR1 and CDR2 from the germline V gene are SGHDT and YYEEEE. CDR3 length: 15 residues. This specimen comes from a study of CD8+ T cells in alopecia areata. Study-level background: Twice daily, treated patients received 5 to 10 mg of oral tofacitinib.

Extraction and reverse transcription of RNA yielded cDNA as the sequencing template. TCRdb's table, derived via immunoSEQ multiplex PCR, lists solely in-frame clones and lacks some. Here the sample spans about 200,000 clones, 45% to 75% being singletons. Study-level findings and limits: Tissue-resident alphabeta T cells belonging to normal skin likewise get sequenced within scalp specimens. Persistence of many expanded lesional clones was seen in scalp and blood during tofacitinib.

Treatment noted: oral pan-JAK inhibitor, 5-10 mg twice daily. Sequenced material: CD4+ T cells sorted from blood, taken at week 4, from a patient treated with tofacitinib. The V gene is TRBV5-6, the J gene TRBJ2-5; D gene unclear. The receptor was isolated from a human donor with alopecia areata. This CDR3 is CASSNRAASRETQYF. Written as DNA, the CDR3 is TGTGCCAGCAGCAACCGGGCCGCAAGTCGGGAGACCCAGTACTTC.